The clone carrying this T cell receptor beta chain has a single count. Its matching antigen is unknown. Researchers ran the PCR with 60 Vbeta and 13 Jbeta primers. Here immunoSEQ multiplex PCR was the method, and the copy in TCRdb shows in-frame clones only, minus some. The table has approximately 210,000 clones, roughly 80% seen once. V lost 0 bases, J lost 3 bases, and 8 bases lay in between. The CDR3 loop spans 14 amino acids. Per the germline V gene, CDR1 is SGHNT and CDR2 is YYREEE (reference sequence). This record comes from a study of cytomegalovirus exposure and HLA in healthy donors. The study, taken as a whole, reports: The study assumed roughly uniform donor sequencing depth for presence/absence analyses. TCR beta chains numbering 150 to 200 were designated cytomegalovirus-associated.

Nominally healthy donors were sampled, though unrecorded immune exposures were likely. Sequencing was carried out using PBMCs. The sequence derives from a woman aged 30 to 39 in good health and CMV-seropositive. This sequence joins TRBV5-4 and TRBJ2-3; D may be TRBD2 (6 bases). CDR3 amino acids: CASSLGLVTDTQYF. The CDR3 nucleotides read TGTGCCAGCAGCTTGGGACTAGTAACAGATACGCAGTATTTT.